A single sample is the source of the 24 T cell receptor beta chains below, sequenced in a study of blood T cells in healthy people across ages. PCR was performed a second time for about 6 to 12 cycles using a sample-barcoded 5' primer and a J-beta primer mix. A single record per CDR3 protein comes from TCRdb applying MiXCR to the 5' RACE reads. The top ten clones hold 23% of a sample with approximately 2,000,000 distinct CDR3 sequences, approximately 40% of them seen once. Sequencing was done on a sample of blood. The source of these receptors is a human donor in good health.

The CDR3 spells CASSAWTVHTEQFF. In DNA form, the CDR3 reads TGTGCCAGCAGCGCGTGGACAGTTCACACTGAGCAGTTCTTC. The genes are TRBV9 and TRBJ2-1, with a possible D match to TRBD1 (6 bases). The V gene's germline CDR1 is SGDLS and CDR2 YYNGEE. V shed 3 bases and J shed 9 bases, with 16 bases lying between them. This CDR3 spans 14 amino acids.

This chain joins TRBV6-6 and TRBJ1-1; unclear D gene. The CDR3 sequence is 14 residues long. V gave up 2 bases and J gave up 3 bases, with 10 bases separating them. Germline V CDR1 and CDR2: MNHNY, SVGAGI (reference sequence). CDR3 bases: TGTGCCAGCAGTTACGGGTTGGGTTACACTGAAGCTTTCTTT. Translating it yields CASSYGLGYTEAFF.

The genes are TRBV4-3 and TRBJ2-7; D remains ambiguous. The CDR3 runs to 15 residues. Trimming pared 1 base from V and 0 bases from J, leaving 10 bases between. Germline CDR1 and CDR2: LGHNA and YSLEER. The CDR3 region has the DNA TGCGCCAGCAGCCAAGTCTACAGCCTCTCCTACGAGCAGTACTTC. Amino acids: CASSQVYSLSYEQYF.

This sequence joins TRBV3-1 and TRBJ1-1; D unresolved. Trimming removed 5 bases at V and 4 bases at J, with 11 bases between. CDR3 size: 13 residues. Germline CDR1 reads LGHDT; CDR2 reads YNNKEL (reference sequence). The CDR3 DNA follows: TGTGCCAGCAGCTTTGATCCCGGCACTGAAGCTTTCTTT. It yields the protein CASSFDPGTEAFF.

This clonotype occurred a few times. The rearrangement uses TRBV4-2 and TRBJ2-1; TRBD2 agrees at 7 bases. J gave up 4 bases and V 0 bases, and 9 bases lay outside the gene matches. Germline CDR1 is LGHNA and CDR2 is YNFKEQ. The CDR3 loop spans 17 amino acids. The DNA for the CDR3 is TGTGCCAGCAGCCAAGATTGGGCCAGCGGGATGTACAATGAGCAGTTCTTC. It encodes CASSQDWASGMYNEQFF.

At least ten counts were recorded for this clonotype. This chain joins TRBV6-2 or TRBV6-3 and TRBJ1-6, with 9 bases matching TRBD1. The CDR3 is 15 amino acids. Germline V gives CDR1 MNHEY, CDR2 SVGEGT. J was trimmed by 5 bases and V by 6 bases; bases with no gene match: 5. The chain's CDR3 is CASSRRTGDNSPLHF. The CDR3 nucleotides are TGTGCCAGCAGCCGCCGGACAGGGGATAATTCACCCCTCCACTTT.

This clonotype occurred a few times. The gene calls are TRBV12-3 or TRBV12-4 and TRBJ2-7; 11 bases align to TRBD1. This CDR3 has 14 residues. Germline trimming cut 5 bases from V and 6 bases from J; bases unmatched to any gene: 6. CDR3 in amino acids: CASSRTGGYREQYF. CDR3 sequence (DNA): TGTGCCAGCAGTAGGACAGGGGGCTATCGCGAGCAGTACTTC.

The chain carries TRBV4-3 and TRBJ2-1; D gene ambiguous. V lost 2 bases and J lost 0, with 8 bases in between. This CDR3 has 15 residues. Germline V CDR1 and CDR2: LGHNA, YSLEER. This chain's CDR3 is CASSQSQSSYNEQFF. The CDR3 coding sequence is TGCGCCAGCAGCCAAAGCCAGAGCTCCTACAATGAGCAGTTCTTC.

The table lists this clonotype with a few counts. The genes are TRBV7-3 and TRBJ2-1; maybe TRBD2 (6 bases). The CDR3 is made up of 16 amino acids. Looked up from germline, CDR1 is SGHTA and CDR2 is FQGTGA. Deletions cut 2 bases from V and 5 bases from J, with 16 bases between. The CDR3 sequence is CASSLEAAGFNNEQFF. The CDR3 DNA sequence: TGTGCCAGCAGCTTAGAAGCGGCGGGGTTCAACAATGAGCAGTTCTTC.

This clonotype was counted only a few times. This chain links TRBV20-1 with TRBJ2-7; 8 bases line up with TRBD1. Germline CDR1 is DFQATT and CDR2 is SNEGSKA (reference sequence). The V segment lost 1 base and the J segment 3 bases; nucleotides outside the gene matches: 8. The CDR3 is made up of 15 amino acids. As DNA, the CDR3 is TGCAGTGCTAGAGTGGGAGACAGGGGACTCTACGAGCAGTACTTC. Amino acids: CSARVGDRGLYEQYF.

V and J are TRBV7-3 and TRBJ2-3; a weak D match, TRBD1 (6 bases). V was cut by 4 bases and J by 3 bases, with 11 bases left in between. This CDR3 comprises 14 residues. Germline CDR1 is SGHTA and CDR2 is FQGTGA. In DNA, the CDR3 is TGTGCCAGCAGCTCGACAGGACGAACAGATACGCAGTATTTT. This sequence encodes CASSSTGRTDTQYF.

The chain uses TRBV7-2 and TRBJ1-2; D is uncertain. CDR1 is SGHTA and CDR2 is FQGNSA in the germline V gene. The CDR3 is 14 amino acids. V was trimmed by 1 base and J by 4 bases, leaving 10 bases between them. Written as DNA, the CDR3 is TGTGCCAGCAGCTTAGGAAGCCAGGTCTATGGCTACACCTTC. It translates to CASSLGSQVYGYTF. The full variable domain, its missing parts supplied by reference TRBV7-2 and TRBJ1-2, is GAGVSQSPSNKVTEKGKDVELRCDPISGHTALYWYRQSLGQGLEFLIYFQGNSAPDKSGLPSDRFSAERTGGSVSTLTIQRTQQEDSAVYLCASSLGSQVYGYTFGSGTRLTVV.

The rearrangement joins TRBV30 to TRBJ2-7; no reliable D call. V was shortened by 1 base and J by 0 bases, with 4 bases between the two germline ends. CDR3 length: 12 amino acids. Germline assignment: CDR1 GTSNPN and CDR2 SVGIG (reference sequence). CDR3 residues: CAWSGGSYEQYF. Here the CDR3 DNA reads TGTGCCTGGAGTGGGGGCTCCTACGAGCAGTACTTC.

The sample holds a few counts of this clonotype. A junction end diverges from the germline sequence, so it may reflect a read error. The chain has TRBV7-2 and TRBJ1-2; no firm D call. The CDR3 extends over 14 amino acids. The germline V gene has CDR1 SGHTA and CDR2 FQGNSA. The CDR3 region is CASSLGRSDYDYTF. CDR3 DNA sequence: TGTGCCAGCAGCTTAGGGAGGAGCGACTATGACTACACCTTC.

V usage is TRBV12-3 or TRBV12-4 and J usage is TRBJ2-1, with D possibly matching TRBD2 (6 bases). V gave up 6 bases and J gave up 0 bases, with 15 bases separating them. This CDR3 contains 16 residues. In nucleotides, the CDR3 is TGTGCCAGCAGCTTCCTGGGACTTAGCTCCTACAATGAGCAGTTCTTC. Translated, it gives CASSFLGLSSYNEQFF.

This clonotype was seen a few times. The chain couples TRBV15 to TRBJ2-3, with a weak D call TRBD2 (6 bases). CDR1 and CDR2 (germline): LNHNV, YYDKDF (reference sequence). The CDR3 has 13 amino acids. The V and J ends lost 5 bases and 2 bases respectively, with 8 bases between them. CDR3 in amino acids: CATSRGNTDTQYF. The CDR3 DNA reads TGTGCCACCAGCCGCGGGAACACAGATACGCAGTATTTT. Together with reference TRBV15 and TRBJ2-3, the CDR3 gives the full variable domain: DAMVIQNPRYQVTQFGKPVTLSCSQTLNHNVMYWYQQKSSQAPKLLFHYYDKDFNNEADTPDNFQSRRPNTSFCFLDIRSPGLGDTAMYLCATSRGNTDTQYFGPGTRLTVL.

The rearrangement uses TRBV4-3 and TRBJ2-1; D remains unclear. Germline values: CDR1 LGHNA, CDR2 YSLEER. This CDR3 is 14 amino acids long. V lost 3 bases and J 4 bases, leaving 10 bases between the germline ends. Written as DNA, the CDR3 is TGCGCCAGCAGCCACGACCTGTATTACAATGAGCAGTTCTTC. It specifies CASSHDLYYNEQFF.

This clonotype was detected only a few times. The chain employs TRBV20-1 and TRBJ2-3; 7 nucleotides align to TRBD1. CDR1 DFQATT and CDR2 SNEGSKA come from the germline V gene (reference sequence). CDR3 size: 15 residues. The J segment lost 5 bases and the V segment lost 0 bases, leaving 8 bases of the junction unmatched. Here the CDR3 reads CSARDDRDGIDTQYF. For the CDR3, the DNA is TGCAGTGCTAGAGATGACAGGGATGGAATAGATACGCAGTATTTT.

To note about this clonotype: An end of the junction does not agree with germline; a read error may underlie this. The CDR3 region is CACSQEAGGEETQYF. CDR3 DNA sequence: TGCGCCTGCAGCCAAGAAGCAGGGGGCGAGGAGACCCAGTACTTC. The chain is built from TRBV4-3 and TRBJ2-5, with TRBD1 matching over 8 bases. The CDR3 is 15 residues long. Germline V lookup: CDR1 LGHNA, CDR2 YSLEER.

In its sample, this clonotype was seen many times. The chain joins TRBV6-1 to TRBJ2-7, with 7 bases lining up with TRBD2. CDR1 MNHNS and CDR2 SASEGT come from the germline V gene. V lost 2 bases, J lost 2 bases, and 6 bases stayed unmatched. The CDR3 contains 15 residues. The chain's CDR3 is CASSEWGGVTYEQYF. DNA of the CDR3: TGTGCCAGCAGTGAATGGGGGGGGGTTACCTACGAGCAGTACTTC.

J is TRBJ2-7 and V is TRBV18; D possibly corresponds to TRBD1 (5 bases). Trimming left V 6 bases short and J 3 bases short, with 18 bases between. The germline gives CDR1 KGHSH, CDR2 LQKENI. The CDR3 spans 15 residues. CDR3 DNA sequence: TGTGCCAGCTCTCCCGGACATCACGGCCGCTACGAGCAGTACTTC. Amino acid sequence: CASSPGHHGRYEQYF.

V usage is TRBV7-2 and J usage is TRBJ1-2, with 8 nucleotides matching TRBD1. This CDR3 comprises 14 residues. The J segment lost 8 bases and the V segment lost 5 bases, leaving 10 bases of the junction unmatched. Germline-derived CDR1 and CDR2 are SGHTA and FQGNSA. The CDR3 spells CASSPDRGPRGYTF. CDR3 nucleotides: TGTGCCAGCAGCCCAGACAGGGGCCCACGGGGCTACACCTTC. Supplemented by reference TRBV7-2 and TRBJ1-2, the full variable domain reads GAGVSQSPSNKVTEKGKDVELRCDPISGHTALYWYRQSLGQGLEFLIYFQGNSAPDKSGLPSDRFSAERTGGSVSTLTIQRTQQEDSAVYLCASSPDRGPRGYTFGSGTRLTVV.

The rearrangement uses TRBV7-8 and TRBJ1-4, with D possibly TRBD1 on 5 matching bases. The germline gives CDR1 SGHVS, CDR2 FQNEAQ. The ends were cut back, 8 bases at V and 1 base at J, with 14 bases in the middle. This CDR3 contains 15 residues. The CDR3 nucleotides read TGTGCCAGCGGCCGTCAGGGCGTAACTAATGAAAAACTGTTTTTT. As protein: CASGRQGVTNEKLFF.

The chain recombines TRBV25-1 with TRBJ2-4, with 7 bases aligning to TRBD1. With 5 bases clipped from V and 3 bases from J, the junction kept 10 bases outside the gene matches. The CDR3 covers 16 residues. Germline loops: CDR1 MGHDK, CDR2 SYGVNS. The CDR3 coding sequence is TGTGCCAGCAGTTACGGGACAGAGATCTACAAAAACATTCAGTACTTC. This translates into CASSYGTEIYKNIQYF.